One and the same sample provided the 26 T cell receptor beta chains below, sequenced in a study of ipilimumab plus nivolumab after autologous stem cell transplantation (dated by TCRdb to about 2021). The library was built by means of the immunoSEQ multiplex PCR assay. Drawn from immuneACCESS, this table holds only the in-frame rearrangements with V and J called that TCRdb kept. Clones are partly lost; checked studies trace under half to an unresolved V gene and leave the rest unexplained. The sample table records approximately 80,000 clones; approximately 86% of these occur just once. Roughly 2% of the sample is taken by the ten largest. The source material was PBMCs, sampled in a trial of ipilimumab plus nivolumab as post-transplant consolidation. The receptors were sampled from a male donor with diffuse large B-cell lymphoma.

The gene calls are TRBV10-3 and TRBJ2-7; 7 bases map to TRBD2. The CDR3 spans 14 residues. Losses at the gene ends were 4 bases for V and 6 bases for J; bases not matched to a gene: 9. In germline, CDR1 is ENHRY, CDR2 SYGVKD. CDR3: CAISVREDFGEQYF. The CDR3 DNA sequence: TGTGCCATCAGTGTCCGGGAGGACTTCGGCGAGCAGTACTTC.

This clone was detected once. This CDR3 is also generated by other DNA sequences in the sample. CDR3 loop: CASSVGGTEAFF. The CDR3 bases are TGTGCCAGCAGCGTAGGAGGCACTGAAGCTTTCTTT. The chain is built from TRBV9 and TRBJ1-1, with no clear D. This CDR3 contains 12 residues. Germline V gene lookup returns CDR1 SGDLS and CDR2 YYNGEE. V was clipped by 0 bases and J by 4 bases, with 4 bases between them.

This chain uses TRBV5-4 with TRBJ1-1; possibly TRBD1 for D (5 bases). Deletions cut 4 bases from V and 5 bases from J, with 18 bases between. The germline CDR1 and CDR2 sequences are SGHNT and YYREEE (reference sequence). The CDR3 has 15 amino acids. The CDR3 bases are TGTGCCAGCAGCGGTACGGGGACCGGGAGAACTGAAGCTTTCTTT. Amino acid sequence: CASSGTGTGRTEAFF.

This clone was counted once. This chain uses TRBV5-6 with TRBJ2-3; TRBD2 matches 9 bases. This CDR3 contains 16 residues. Germline V gene sequence: CDR1 SGHDT, CDR2 YYEEEE. The V and J ends lost 6 bases and 3 bases, in that order; junction bases with no gene match: 11. CDR3 amino acids: CASTPGRGGITDTQYF. The CDR3 bases are TGTGCCAGCACACCCGGGCGGGGGGGCATTACAGATACGCAGTATTTT.

This chain links TRBV5-1 with TRBJ1-2; maybe TRBD1 (6 bases). The length of the CDR3 is 14 residues. Germline V gives CDR1 SGHRS, CDR2 YFSETQ. Trimming removed 4 bases from V and 6 bases from J, with 16 bases in between. The CDR3 reads CASSPVAGADGYTF. The CDR3 bases are TGCGCCAGCAGCCCCGTGGCGGGGGCTGATGGCTACACCTTC.

The genes are TRBV7-9 and TRBJ2-5; D possibly corresponds to TRBD1 (6 bases). Germline values: CDR1 SEHNR, CDR2 FQNEAQ (reference sequence). The CDR3 runs to 14 residues. V lost 5 bases to trimming and J lost 0 bases, with 10 bases between them. CDR3 sequence reads: CASSEDRHQETQYF. CDR3 in DNA: TGTGCCAGCAGCGAAGACAGGCACCAAGAGACCCAGTACTTC.

This clone was seen just once. The DNA of the CDR3 is TGTGCCAGCAGTCCAATTGGATCTAGCGGGGGGGCGACCTACGAGCAGTACTTC. Translation: CASSPIGSSGGATYEQYF. The gene calls are TRBV2 and TRBJ2-7; the match to TRBD2 covers 12 bases. Germline values: CDR1 SNHLY, CDR2 FYNNEI. CDR3 size: 18 residues. The junction had 13 bases not matched to a gene; V was cut back by 5 bases and J by 2 bases.

The genes are TRBV11-2 and TRBJ2-3; possibly TRBD2 for D (6 bases). Trimming shortened V by 1 base and J by 1 base, and 9 bases separated the two germline ends. The germline gives CDR1 SGHAT, CDR2 FQNNGV. CDR3 length: 15 amino acids. CDR3 residues: CASSLGTSRTDTQYF. In DNA form, the CDR3 reads TGTGCCAGCAGCTTAGGCACTAGCCGCACAGATACGCAGTATTTT.

The genes are TRBV7-8 and TRBJ2-7; D unresolved. The CDR3 consists of 13 residues. The germline CDR1 and CDR2 sequences are SGHVS and FQNEAQ. Between the trimmed V and J ends, which lost 4 bases and 7 bases, there was a span of 14 bases. The CDR3 bases are TGTGCCAGCAGCTCCCCGTCTGACTCGGAGCAGTACTTC. This encodes CASSSPSDSEQYF. The variable domain in full, completed from reference TRBV7-8 and TRBJ2-7, reads GAGVSQSPRYKVAKRGQDVALRCDPISGHVSLFWYQQALGQGPEFLTYFQNEAQLDKSGLPSDRFFAERPEGSVSTLKIQRTQQEDSAVYLCASSSPSDSEQYFGPGTRLTVT.

The chain couples TRBV11-2 to TRBJ1-2; perhaps TRBD1 as D (6 bases). The CDR3 runs 16 residues. The germline V gene encodes CDR1 SGHAT and CDR2 FQNNGV. V lost 1 base and J lost 7, with 19 bases in between. Written as DNA, the CDR3 is TGTGCCAGCAGCTTAGCGGGACAAGGCCGTTTAAGTGGCTACACCTTC. Protein: CASSLAGQGRLSGYTF.

The rearrangement links TRBV6-5 to TRBJ1-2, with a tentative D call TRBD1 (6 bases). There are 15 residues in the CDR3. In germline, CDR1 is MNHEY, CDR2 SVGAGI. Trimming cost V 6 bases and J 1 base, with 15 bases left between them. The CDR3 loop reads CASSLDRTVNYGYTF. The CDR3 nucleotides are TGTGCCAGCAGCCTCGACAGGACGGTTAACTATGGCTACACCTTC.

The chain carries TRBV18 and TRBJ2-7; possible D gene TRBD1, 5 bases. Between the trimmed V and J ends, which lost 3 bases and 6 bases, there was a span of 9 bases. CDR3 size: 12 residues. From germline, CDR1 is KGHSH and CDR2 LQKENI. CDR3 nucleotides: TGTGCCAGCTCACCCACAGGTCCCGAGCAGTACTTC. Residues: CASSPTGPEQYF.

The chain links TRBV2 to TRBJ1-6; a weak D match, TRBD1 (5 bases). V lost 0 bases, J lost 8 bases, and 11 bases lay in between. Germline V gives CDR1 SNHLY, CDR2 FYNNEI. The CDR3 covers 15 residues. CDR3 bases: TGTGCCAGCAGTGAAGCGCGTCTGGGGGATTCACCCCTCCACTTT. It translates to CASSEARLGDSPLHF. Full variable domain (outside the CDR3, taken from reference TRBV2 and TRBJ1-6): EPEVTQTPSHQVTQMGQEVILRCVPISNHLYFYWYRQILGQKVEFLVSFYNNEISEKSEIFDDQFSVERPDGSNFTLKIRSTKLEDSAMYFCASSEARLGDSPLHFGNGTRLTVT.

This chain connects TRBV5-4 to TRBJ1-1; possibly TRBD1 for D (6 bases). The CDR3 extends over 14 amino acids. Germline assignment: CDR1 SGHNT and CDR2 YYREEE (reference sequence). Trimming stripped 1 base from V and 4 bases from J, with 11 bases between. CDR3 in amino acids: CASSLTGLGTEAFF. DNA of the CDR3: TGTGCCAGCAGCTTGACAGGGTTGGGCACTGAAGCTTTCTTT.

The chain combines TRBV2 with TRBJ2-7, with D hard to call. Trimming left V 6 bases short and J 6 bases short, with 9 bases between. In germline, CDR1 is SNHLY, CDR2 FYNNEI. CDR3 length: 11 amino acids. CDR3 bases: TGTGCCAGCAGCCTACAAAGCGAGCAGTACTTC. Its translation is CASSLQSEQYF.

V usage is TRBV7-9 and J usage is TRBJ2-1, with 11 bases matching TRBD1. V gave up 5 bases and J gave up 6 bases; unmatched junction bases: 12. CDR1 and CDR2 from the germline V gene are SEHNR and FQNEAQ (reference sequence). The CDR3 length is 17 residues. CDR3 coding DNA: TGTGCCAGCAGCCCTGAAACCGGACAGGGGGCCGGCAATGAGCAGTTCTTC. Translation gives CASSPETGQGAGNEQFF.

The V call is TRBV7-9, the J call TRBJ2-7; 9 nucleotides align to TRBD1. The ends lost 4 bases at V and 4 bases at J; junction bases unmatched: 8. CDR1 and CDR2 from the germline V gene are SEHNR and FQNEAQ (reference sequence). The CDR3 is made up of 15 amino acids. CDR3 in DNA: TGTGCCAGCAGCTACGTCGGGACAGGGAGATACGAGCAGTACTTC. This codes for CASSYVGTGRYEQYF.

This chain connects TRBV5-4 to TRBJ2-1, with 16 bases fitting TRBD2. The CDR3 has 18 amino acids. V dropped 4 bases and J dropped 1; count of bases not matched to a gene: 5. Germline loops: CDR1 SGHNT, CDR2 YYREEE (reference sequence). The CDR3 sequence: CASSRGLAGGPSYNEQFF. The CDR3 region has the DNA TGTGCCAGCAGCAGGGGACTAGCGGGGGGGCCGTCCTACAATGAGCAGTTCTTC.

V usage is TRBV4-1 and J usage is TRBJ1-5, with 8 bases aligning to TRBD1. The CDR3 totals 16 residues. The J segment lost 1 base and the V segment lost 3 bases, leaving 5 bases of the junction unmatched. CDR1 and CDR2 from the germline V gene are MGHRA and YSYEKL. CDR3 amino acids: CASSHGQGGSNQPQHF. CDR3 nucleotide sequence: TGCGCCAGCAGCCACGGACAGGGTGGAAGCAATCAGCCCCAGCATTTT.

The rearrangement uses TRBV9 and TRBJ2-7; D is possibly TRBD1 or TRBD2 (6 bases each). Germline lookup yields CDR1 SGDLS and CDR2 YYNGEE. Trimming took off 4 bases at V and 0 bases at J, with 14 bases between the two ends. This CDR3 region has 15 residues. The CDR3 DNA reads TGTGCCAGCAGCCCACACCCGGGGGCCTCCTACGAGCAGTACTTC. It is translated as CASSPHPGASYEQYF.

This chain links TRBV4-1 with TRBJ2-7; D ambiguous. V was trimmed by 3 bases and J by 3 bases, leaving 12 bases between them. The CDR3 totals 14 residues. CDR1 is MGHRA, CDR2 YSYEKL, per germline. CDR3 loop: CASSQTRTGYEQYF. For the CDR3, the DNA is TGCGCCAGCAGCCAGACACGGACCGGCTACGAGCAGTACTTC.

The rearrangement uses TRBV27 and TRBJ2-1; tentative D call: TRBD1 (5 bases). Trimming removed 8 bases from V and 3 bases from J, with 23 bases in between. CDR1 MNHEY and CDR2 SMNVEV come from the germline V gene (reference sequence). The CDR3 extends over 17 amino acids. The CDR3 loop is CASGLGRAIIRYNEQFF. CDR3 in DNA: TGTGCCAGCGGTCTCGGCAGGGCTATTATTCGCTACAATGAGCAGTTCTTC.

This clone was detected only a few times. Here the CDR3 reads CASSQDPFQYEQYF. The CDR3 DNA follows: TGCGCCAGCAGCCAAGATCCCTTTCAATACGAGCAGTACTTC. The genes are TRBV4-3 and TRBJ2-7; D is unclear. This CDR3 comprises 14 residues. Trimming left V 0 bases short and J 4 bases short, with 10 bases between. Germline loops: CDR1 LGHNA, CDR2 YSLEER.

This clone was seen a few times. The rearrangement joins TRBV6-1 to TRBJ2-7; 10 bases are shared with TRBD1. This CDR3 has 15 amino acids. The J segment lost 9 bases and the V segment lost 4 bases, leaving 12 bases of the junction unmatched. From germline, CDR1 is MNHNS and CDR2 SASEGT. The CDR3 loop is CASSASGDRGRGQYF. The CDR3 DNA reads as TGTGCCAGCAGTGCCTCCGGGGACAGGGGACGGGGGCAGTACTTC.

V and J are TRBV12-5 and TRBJ2-1; no clear D. The V end was cut by 2 bases, the J end by 0 bases, with 2 bases between. Germline V gene data show CDR1 as LGHNT and CDR2 as FRNRAP. The CDR3 loop spans 13 amino acids. CDR3 coding DNA: TGTGCTAGTGGTTTGAGCTCCTACAATGAGCAGTTCTTC. It yields the protein CASGLSSYNEQFF.

This clone was seen a handful of times. The rearrangement links TRBV6-6 to TRBJ2-2; D may be TRBD1 (6 bases). This CDR3 is built from 14 residues. V was pared by 7 bases and J by 1 base, with 10 bases between. From germline, CDR1 is MNHNY and CDR2 SVGAGI (reference sequence). As DNA, the CDR3 is TGTGCCAGCATGGGGACACTGAACACCGGGGAGCTGTTTTTT. This encodes CASMGTLNTGELFF.